The subject of this entry is one TCR beta chain. This sample is drawn from a study of T cells in localized non-small cell lung cancer. Generated by immunoSEQ multiplex PCR, the TCRdb table keeps only in-frame clones and is missing some. This table has tens of thousands of clones, 84% appearing once. V lost 4 bases and J lost 0, with 7 bases in between. This CDR3 has 13 amino acids. Germline loops: CDR1 SNHLY, CDR2 FYNNEI. This clonotype was sampled from a female donor aged 60 or older with stage I lung adenocarcinoma. The specimen was peripheral blood, collected before any cancer treatment. The chain joins TRBV2 to TRBJ2-7; D gene unclear. The CDR3 loop reads CASSGLSSYEQYF. In DNA form, the CDR3 reads TGTGCCAGCAGTGGACTCAGCTCCTACGAGCAGTACTTC.